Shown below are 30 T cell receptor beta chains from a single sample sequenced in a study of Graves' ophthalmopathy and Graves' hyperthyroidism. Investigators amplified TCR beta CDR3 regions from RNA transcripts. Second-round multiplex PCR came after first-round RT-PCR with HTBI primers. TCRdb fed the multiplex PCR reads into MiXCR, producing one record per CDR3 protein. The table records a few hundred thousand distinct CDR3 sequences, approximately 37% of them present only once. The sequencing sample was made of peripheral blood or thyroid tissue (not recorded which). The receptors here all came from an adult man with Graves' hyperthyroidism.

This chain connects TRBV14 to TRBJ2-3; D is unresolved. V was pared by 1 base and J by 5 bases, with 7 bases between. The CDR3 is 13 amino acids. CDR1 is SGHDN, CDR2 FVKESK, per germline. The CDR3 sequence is CASSQGGRDTQYF. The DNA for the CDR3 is TGTGCCAGCAGCCAAGGTGGTCGAGATACGCAGTATTTT.

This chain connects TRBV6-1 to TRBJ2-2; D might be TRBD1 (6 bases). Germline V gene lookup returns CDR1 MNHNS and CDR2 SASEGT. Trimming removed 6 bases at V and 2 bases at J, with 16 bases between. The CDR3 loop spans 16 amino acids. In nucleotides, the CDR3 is TGTGCCAGCAGGGTTTCCGGGACACGTAACACCGGGGAGCTGTTTTTT. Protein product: CASRVSGTRNTGELFF.

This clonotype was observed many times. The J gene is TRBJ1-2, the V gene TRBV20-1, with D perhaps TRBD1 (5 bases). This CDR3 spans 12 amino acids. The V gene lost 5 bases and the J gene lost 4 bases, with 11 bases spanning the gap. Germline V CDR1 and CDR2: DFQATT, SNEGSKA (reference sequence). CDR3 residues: CSAPRDVYGYTF. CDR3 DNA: TGCAGTGCTCCCCGGGACGTCTATGGCTACACCTTC.

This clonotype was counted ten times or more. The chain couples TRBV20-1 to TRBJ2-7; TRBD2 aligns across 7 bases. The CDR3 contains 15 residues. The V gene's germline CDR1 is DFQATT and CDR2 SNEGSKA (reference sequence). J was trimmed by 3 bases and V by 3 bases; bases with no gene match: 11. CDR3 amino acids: CSASASAGAVYEQYF. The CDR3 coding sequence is TGCAGTGCTAGCGCCTCTGCGGGAGCCGTCTACGAGCAGTACTTC.

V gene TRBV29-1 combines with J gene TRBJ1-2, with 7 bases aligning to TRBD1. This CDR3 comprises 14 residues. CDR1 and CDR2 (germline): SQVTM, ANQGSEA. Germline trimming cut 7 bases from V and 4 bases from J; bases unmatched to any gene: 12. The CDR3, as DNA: TGCAGCGGGACAATGACAGGGAATCGCTATGGCTACACCTTC. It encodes CSGTMTGNRYGYTF.

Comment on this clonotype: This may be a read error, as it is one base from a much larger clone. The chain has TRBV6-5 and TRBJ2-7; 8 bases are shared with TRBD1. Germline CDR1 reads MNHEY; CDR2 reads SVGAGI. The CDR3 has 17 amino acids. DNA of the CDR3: TGTGTCAGCAGTTACCTAGGGACAGGCCCCCTAACCTACGAGCAGTACTTC. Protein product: CVSSYLGTGPLTYEQYF.

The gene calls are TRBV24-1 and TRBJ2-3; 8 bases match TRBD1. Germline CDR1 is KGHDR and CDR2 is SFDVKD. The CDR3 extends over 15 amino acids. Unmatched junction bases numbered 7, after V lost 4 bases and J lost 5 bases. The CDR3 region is CATSETGGRKDTQYF. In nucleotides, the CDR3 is TGTGCCACCAGTGAAACAGGGGGTCGGAAAGATACGCAGTATTTT.

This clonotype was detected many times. The chain's CDR3 is CASSLAVNQPQHF. CDR3 coding DNA: TGTGCCAGCAGCTTAGCAGTAAATCAGCCCCAGCATTTT. The chain has TRBV7-9 and TRBJ1-5; D is ambiguous. Germline CDR1 reads SEHNR; CDR2 reads FQNEAQ (reference sequence). CDR3 length equals 13 residues. The germline V and J ends were trimmed by 0 bases and 4 bases, with 4 bases remaining between them. Full variable domain (remainder filled in from reference TRBV7-9 and TRBJ1-5): DTGVSQNPRHKITKRGQNVTFRCDPISEHNRLYWYRQTLGQGPEFLTYFQNEAQLEKSRLLSDRFSAERPKGSFSTLEIQRTEQGDSAMYLCASSLAVNQPQHFGDGTRLSIL.

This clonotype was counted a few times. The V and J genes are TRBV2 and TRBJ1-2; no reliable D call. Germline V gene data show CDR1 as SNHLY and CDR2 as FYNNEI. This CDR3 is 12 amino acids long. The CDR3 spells CAIVGGTYGYTF. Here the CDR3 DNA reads TGTGCTATAGTCGGCGGAACTTATGGCTACACCTTC. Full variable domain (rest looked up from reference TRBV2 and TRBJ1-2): EPEVTQTPSHQVTQMGQEVILRCVPISNHLYFYWYRQILGQKVEFLVSFYNNEISEKSEIFDDQFSVERPDGSNFTLKIRSTKLEDSAMYFCAIVGGTYGYTFGSGTRLTVV.

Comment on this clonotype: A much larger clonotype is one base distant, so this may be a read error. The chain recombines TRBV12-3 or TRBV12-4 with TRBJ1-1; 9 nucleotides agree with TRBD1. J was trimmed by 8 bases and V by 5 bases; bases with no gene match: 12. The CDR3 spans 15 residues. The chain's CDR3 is CASSLSGTGRKEAFF. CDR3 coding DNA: TGTGCCAGCAGTCTCTCTGGGACAGGGCGGAAAGAAGCTTTCTTT.

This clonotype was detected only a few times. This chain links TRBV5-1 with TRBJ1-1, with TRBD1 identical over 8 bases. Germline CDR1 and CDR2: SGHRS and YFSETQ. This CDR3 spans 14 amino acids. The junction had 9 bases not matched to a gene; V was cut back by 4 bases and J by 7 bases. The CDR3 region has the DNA TGCGCCAGCAGCACCGGGACAGGACCTGGTGAAGCTTTCTTT. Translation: CASSTGTGPGEAFF.

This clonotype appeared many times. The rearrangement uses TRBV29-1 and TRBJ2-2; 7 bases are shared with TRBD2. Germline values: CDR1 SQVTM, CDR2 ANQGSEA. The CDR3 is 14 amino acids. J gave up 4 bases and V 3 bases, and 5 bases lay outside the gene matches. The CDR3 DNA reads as TGCAGCGTTGATTTCGGGAGGACCACCGGGGAGCTGTTTTTT. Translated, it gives CSVDFGRTTGELFF.

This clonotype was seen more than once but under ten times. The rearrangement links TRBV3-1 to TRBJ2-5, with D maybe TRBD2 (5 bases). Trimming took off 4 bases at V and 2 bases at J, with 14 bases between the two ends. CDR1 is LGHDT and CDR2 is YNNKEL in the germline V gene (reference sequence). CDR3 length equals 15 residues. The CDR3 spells CASSPTTRTQETQYF. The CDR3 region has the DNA TGTGCCAGCAGCCCAACTACTAGAACTCAAGAGACCCAGTACTTC.

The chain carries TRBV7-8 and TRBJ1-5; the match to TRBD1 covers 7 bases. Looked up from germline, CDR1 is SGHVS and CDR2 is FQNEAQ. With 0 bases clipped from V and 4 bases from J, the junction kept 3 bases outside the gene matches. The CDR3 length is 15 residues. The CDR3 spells CASSLASTGNQPQHF. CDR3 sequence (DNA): TGTGCCAGCAGCTTAGCGTCGACAGGGAATCAGCCCCAGCATTTT.

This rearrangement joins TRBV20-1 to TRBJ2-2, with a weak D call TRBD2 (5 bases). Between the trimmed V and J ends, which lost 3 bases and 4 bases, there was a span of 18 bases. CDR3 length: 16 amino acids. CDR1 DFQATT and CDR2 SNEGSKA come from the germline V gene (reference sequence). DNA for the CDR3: TGCAGTGCTAGCCTCCGCCGAGGGAGCGGCACCGGGGAGCTGTTTTTT. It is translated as CSASLRRGSGTGELFF.

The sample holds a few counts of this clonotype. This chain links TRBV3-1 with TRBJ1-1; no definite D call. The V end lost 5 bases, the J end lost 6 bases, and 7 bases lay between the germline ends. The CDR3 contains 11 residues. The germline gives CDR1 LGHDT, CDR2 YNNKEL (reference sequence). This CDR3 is CASSSQAEAFF. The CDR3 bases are TGTGCCAGCAGCTCGCAGGCTGAAGCTTTCTTT.

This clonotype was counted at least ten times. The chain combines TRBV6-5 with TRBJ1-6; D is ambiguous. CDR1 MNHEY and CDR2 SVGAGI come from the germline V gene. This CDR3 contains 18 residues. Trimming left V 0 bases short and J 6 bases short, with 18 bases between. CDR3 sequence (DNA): TGTGCCAGCAGTTACTCGATATGGAGGGATTCCCCTAATTCACCCCTCCACTTT. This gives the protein CASSYSIWRDSPNSPLHF.

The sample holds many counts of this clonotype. The CDR3 DNA sequence: TGTGCCAGTACGGAGGGGTATAGCAATCAGCCCCAGCATTTT. This codes for CASTEGYSNQPQHF. The chain couples TRBV7-9 to TRBJ1-5; possible D gene TRBD1, 5 bases. Per germline, CDR1 SEHNR and CDR2 FQNEAQ (reference sequence). V was trimmed by 9 bases and J by 0 bases, leaving 12 bases between them. This CDR3 has 14 residues.

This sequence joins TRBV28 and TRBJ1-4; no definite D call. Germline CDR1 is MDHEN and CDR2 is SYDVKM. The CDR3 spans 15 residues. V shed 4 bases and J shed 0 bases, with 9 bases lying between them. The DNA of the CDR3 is TGTGCCAGCAGTTCTGAGGGTTCAACTAATGAAAAACTGTTTTTT. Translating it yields CASSSEGSTNEKLFF.

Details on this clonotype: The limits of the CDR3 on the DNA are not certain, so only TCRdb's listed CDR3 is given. The CDR3 sequence: CASSFEGSNEKLFFGSGTQHF. The chain links TRBV5-1 to TRBJ2-5; the DNA was not used to check the table's D call, TRBD2. The CDR3 length equals 21 residues, ends included. Germline V gene data show CDR1 as SGHRS and CDR2 as YFSETQ.

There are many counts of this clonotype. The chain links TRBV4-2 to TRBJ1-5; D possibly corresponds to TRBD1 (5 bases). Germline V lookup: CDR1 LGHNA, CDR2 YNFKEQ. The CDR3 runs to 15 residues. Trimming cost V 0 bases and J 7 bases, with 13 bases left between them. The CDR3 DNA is TGTGCCAGCAGCCAAGACTTGGCAGGGAAACAGCCCCAGCATTTT. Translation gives CASSQDLAGKQPQHF.

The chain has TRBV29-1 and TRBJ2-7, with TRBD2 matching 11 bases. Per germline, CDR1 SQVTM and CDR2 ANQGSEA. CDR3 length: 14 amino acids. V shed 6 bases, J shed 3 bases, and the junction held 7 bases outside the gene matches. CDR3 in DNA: TGCAGCGTGCACTTACTAGCGGGGGTCTACGAGCAGTACTTC. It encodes CSVHLLAGVYEQYF.

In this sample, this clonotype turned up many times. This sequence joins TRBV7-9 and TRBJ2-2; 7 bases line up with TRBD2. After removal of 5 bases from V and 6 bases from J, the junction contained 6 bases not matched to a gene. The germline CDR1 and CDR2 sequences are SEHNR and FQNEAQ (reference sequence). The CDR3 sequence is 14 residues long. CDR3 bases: TGTGCCAGCAGCCGGACTAGTCGGGCCGGGGAGCTGTTTTTT. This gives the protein CASSRTSRAGELFF.

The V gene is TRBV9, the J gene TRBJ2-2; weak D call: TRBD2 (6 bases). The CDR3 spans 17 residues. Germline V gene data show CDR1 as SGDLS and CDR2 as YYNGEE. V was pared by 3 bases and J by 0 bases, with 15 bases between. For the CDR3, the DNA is TGTGCCAGCAGCGCCCCACTTCGGGAGTCGAACACCGGGGAGCTGTTTTTT. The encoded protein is CASSAPLRESNTGELFF.

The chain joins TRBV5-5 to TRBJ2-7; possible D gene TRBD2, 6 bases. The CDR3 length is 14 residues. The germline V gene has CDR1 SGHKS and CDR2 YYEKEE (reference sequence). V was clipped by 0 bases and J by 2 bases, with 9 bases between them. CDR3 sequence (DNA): TGTGCCAGCAGCTTGGGACCTAGCGCCTACGAGCAGTACTTC. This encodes CASSLGPSAYEQYF.

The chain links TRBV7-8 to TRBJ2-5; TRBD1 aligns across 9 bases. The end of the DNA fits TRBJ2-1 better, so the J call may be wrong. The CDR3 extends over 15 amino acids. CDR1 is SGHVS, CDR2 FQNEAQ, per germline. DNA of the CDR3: TGTGCCAGCAGCGTAGGGCCGGGACAGGGTAATGAGCAGTTCTTC. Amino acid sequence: CASSVGPGQGNEQFF.

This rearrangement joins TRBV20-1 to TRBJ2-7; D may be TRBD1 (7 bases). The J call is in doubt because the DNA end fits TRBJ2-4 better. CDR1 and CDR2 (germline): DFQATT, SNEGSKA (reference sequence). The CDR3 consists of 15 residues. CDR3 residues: CSARDQGGAKNIQYF. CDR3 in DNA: TGCAGTGCTAGAGATCAGGGGGGAGCCAAAAACATTCAGTACTTC.

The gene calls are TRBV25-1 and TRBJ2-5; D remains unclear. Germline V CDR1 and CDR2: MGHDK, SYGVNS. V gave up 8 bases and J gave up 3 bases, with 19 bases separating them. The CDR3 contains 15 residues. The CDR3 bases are TGTGCCAGCTCACCACCGAATCAGAAAGAAGAGACCCAGTACTTC. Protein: CASSPPNQKEETQYF.

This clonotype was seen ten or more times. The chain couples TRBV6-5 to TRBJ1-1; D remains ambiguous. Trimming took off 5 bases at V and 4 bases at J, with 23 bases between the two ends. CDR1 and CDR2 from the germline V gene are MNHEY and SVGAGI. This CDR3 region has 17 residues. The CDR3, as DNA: TGTGCCAGCAGTCCCCCGGAAGGTCTGGGGAAGGGCACTGAAGCTTTCTTT. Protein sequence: CASSPPEGLGKGTEAFF.

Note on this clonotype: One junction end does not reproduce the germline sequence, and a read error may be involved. The CDR3 DNA follows: TGTGCCAGCAGTGAAGTGGCCCTAGCGGGACTGTTCTCTGGGGCCAACGTCCTGGCTTTC. Translation: CASSEVALAGLFSGANVLAF. The V call is TRBV2, the J call TRBJ2-6, with 9 bases that match TRBD2. CDR3 length: 20 residues. Germline V gene data show CDR1 as SNHLY and CDR2 as FYNNEI.